This TCR beta chain derives from a study of T cells in Graves' hyperthyroidism and ophthalmopathy. Germline values: CDR1 DFQATT, CDR2 SNEGSKA (reference sequence). CDR3 length equals 13 residues. V gave up 6 bases and J gave up 0 bases, with 12 bases separating them. Researchers amplified the TCR beta CDR3 regions from RNA transcripts. HTBI primers drove first-round RT-PCR of the TCR CDR3. Using its own MiXCR run on the multiplex PCR reads, TCRdb lists one record per CDR3 protein. This table holds under 400,000 distinct CDR3 sequences, roughly 13% found once. This clonotype was detected ten times or more.

The clonotype was recovered from a woman aged 18-29 years with Graves' hyperthyroidism. This chain uses TRBV20-1 with TRBJ2-7; possibly TRBD1 or TRBD2 for D (6 bases each). Sequenced: blood. The CDR3 coding sequence is TGCAGTGCGGAGGGGGACGACTCCTACGAGCAGTACTTC. Encoded protein: CSAEGDDSYEQYF.